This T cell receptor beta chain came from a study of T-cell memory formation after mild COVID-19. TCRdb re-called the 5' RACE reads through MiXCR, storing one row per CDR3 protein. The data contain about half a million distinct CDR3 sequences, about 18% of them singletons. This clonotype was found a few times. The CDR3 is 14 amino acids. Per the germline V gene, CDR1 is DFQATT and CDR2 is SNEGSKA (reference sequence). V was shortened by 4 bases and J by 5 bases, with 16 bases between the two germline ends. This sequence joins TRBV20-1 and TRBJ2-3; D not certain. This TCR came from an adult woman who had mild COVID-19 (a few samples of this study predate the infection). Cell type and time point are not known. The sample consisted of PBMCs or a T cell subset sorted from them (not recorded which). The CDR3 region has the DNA TGCAGTGCTACAGACCAGGTTCTTAGAGATACGCAGTATTTT. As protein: CSATDQVLRDTQYF.